This T cell receptor beta chain originates from a study of T cell responses to AZD1222 COVID-19 vaccine. Overall study: Pooling of second doses given at about 4 or about 12 weeks was done.

Of note for this clone: As yet, its antigen is unknown.

Study outcomes and limitations: Possibly, clonal diversity was underestimated; donors were largely white British and included more females. CD4 TCRs linked to vaccination spanned spike, dominating at 160-218 and 743-854.

Using immunoSEQ multiplex PCR, the repertoire was profiled, and TCRdb retains in-frame clones only, with some absent. This repertoire shows about 100,000 clones, 80% to 90% found once; its top ten account for approximately 3.3%. Germline loops: CDR1 SGHTA, CDR2 FQGNSA. The length of the CDR3 is 13 residues. Trimming removed 5 bases at V and 7 bases at J, with 14 bases between. V is TRBV7-2 and J is TRBJ1-2; TRBD1 might be the D (5 bases). This TCR was sampled from an adult in good health. Sequenced material: peripheral blood, taken on day 0 of AZD1222 vaccination. The CDR3 region has the DNA TGTGCCAGCAGCAAGAGCAGGGAAGTTGGCTACACCTTC. Translation gives CASSKSREVGYTF.